This entry describes one TCR beta chain. The source of the sample is a study of blood T cell repertoires in COVID-19. Across the study: T cells, B-cell-depleted T cells, or PBMCs supplied cDNA or gDNA.

Using immunoSEQ multiplex PCR, the repertoire was profiled, and TCRdb retains in-frame clones only, with some absent. The sample has around 100,000 clones, about 80% seen once; the top ten hold around 11%. The CDR3 loop spans 14 amino acids. The V gene lost 4 bases and the J gene lost 7 bases, with 16 bases spanning the gap. Germline V gene data show CDR1 as SEHNR and CDR2 as FQNEAQ (reference sequence). Sequences were obtained from peripheral blood. This chain joins TRBV7-9 and TRBJ1-1, with D tentatively TRBD1 (5 bases). The source is a human donor in a cohort sampled during active COVID-19. The CDR3 loop reads CASSSLGGVSEAFF. The CDR3 bases are TGTGCCAGCAGCTCTCTGGGGGGAGTTAGTGAAGCTTTCTTT.